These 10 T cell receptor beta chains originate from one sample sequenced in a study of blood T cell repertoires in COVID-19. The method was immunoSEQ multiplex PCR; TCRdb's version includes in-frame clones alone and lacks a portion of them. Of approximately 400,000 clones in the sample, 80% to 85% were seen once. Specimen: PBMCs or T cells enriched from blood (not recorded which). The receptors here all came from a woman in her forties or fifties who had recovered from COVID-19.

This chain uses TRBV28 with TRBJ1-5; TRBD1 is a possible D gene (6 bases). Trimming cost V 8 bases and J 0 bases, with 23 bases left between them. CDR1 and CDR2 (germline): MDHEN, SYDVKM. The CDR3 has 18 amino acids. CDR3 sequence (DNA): TGTGCCAGCTCGAGGGACACCGGGGTTGGGTATAGCAATCAGCCCCAGCATTTT. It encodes CASSRDTGVGYSNQPQHF.

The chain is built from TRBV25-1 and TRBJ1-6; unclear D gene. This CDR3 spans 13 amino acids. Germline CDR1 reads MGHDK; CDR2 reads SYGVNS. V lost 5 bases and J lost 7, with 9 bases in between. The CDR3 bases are TGTGCCAGCAGTACACGACTGAATTCACCCCTCCACTTT. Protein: CASSTRLNSPLHF.

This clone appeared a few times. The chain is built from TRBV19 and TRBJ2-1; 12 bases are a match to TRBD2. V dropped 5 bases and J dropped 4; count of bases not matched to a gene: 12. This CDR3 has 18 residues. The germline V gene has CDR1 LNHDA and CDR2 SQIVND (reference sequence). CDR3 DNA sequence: TGTGCCAGTAGTTACCCGGCTAGCGGGAGGGGGGGTTACAATGAGCAGTTCTTC. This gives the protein CASSYPASGRGGYNEQFF.

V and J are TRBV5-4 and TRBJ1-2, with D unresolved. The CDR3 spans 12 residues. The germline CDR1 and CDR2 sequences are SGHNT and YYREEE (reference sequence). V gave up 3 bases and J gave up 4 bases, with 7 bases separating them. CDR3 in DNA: TGTGCCAGCAGCTCCGGTCTCTATGGCTACACCTTC. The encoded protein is CASSSGLYGYTF.

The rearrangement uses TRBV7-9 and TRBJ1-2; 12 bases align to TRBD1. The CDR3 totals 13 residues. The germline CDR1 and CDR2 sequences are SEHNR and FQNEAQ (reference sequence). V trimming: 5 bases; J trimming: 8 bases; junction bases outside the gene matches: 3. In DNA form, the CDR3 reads TGTGCCAGCAGCCAGGGGACAGGGGGCGGCTACACCTTC. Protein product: CASSQGTGGGYTF. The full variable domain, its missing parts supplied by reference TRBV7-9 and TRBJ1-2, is DTGVSQNPRHKITKRGQNVTFRCDPISEHNRLYWYRQTLGQGPEFLTYFQNEAQLEKSRLLSDRFSAERPKGSFSTLEIQRTEQGDSAMYLCASSQGTGGGYTFGSGTRLTVV.

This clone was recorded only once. The CDR3 DNA follows: TGCGCCAGCAGCTTGGGCCGGGAAGAGACCCAGTACTTC. This gives the protein CASSLGREETQYF. The chain carries TRBV5-1 and TRBJ2-5; no clear D gene. The V gene lost 0 bases and the J gene lost 3 bases, with 6 bases spanning the gap. There are 13 residues in the CDR3. Germline values: CDR1 SGHRS, CDR2 YFSETQ.

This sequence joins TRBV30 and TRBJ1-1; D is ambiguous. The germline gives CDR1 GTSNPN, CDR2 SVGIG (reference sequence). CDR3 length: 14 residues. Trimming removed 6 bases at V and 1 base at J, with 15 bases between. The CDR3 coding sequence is TGTGCCTGCCCCCCATGGGCGGGGAACACTGAAGCTTTCTTT. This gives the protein CACPPWAGNTEAFF.

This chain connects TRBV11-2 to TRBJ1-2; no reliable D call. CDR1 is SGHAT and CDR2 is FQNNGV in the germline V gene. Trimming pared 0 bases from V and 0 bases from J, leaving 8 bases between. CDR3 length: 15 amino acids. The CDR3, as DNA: TGTGCCAGCAGCTTAGATTACAGTGCTAACTATGGCTACACCTTC. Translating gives CASSLDYSANYGYTF.

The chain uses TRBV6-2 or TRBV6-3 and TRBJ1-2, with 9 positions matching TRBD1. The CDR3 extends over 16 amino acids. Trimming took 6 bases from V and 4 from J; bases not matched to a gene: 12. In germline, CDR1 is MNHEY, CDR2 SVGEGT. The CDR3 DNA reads TGTGCCAGCAGCCGAGCCGGGACAGGGTTTCTCTATGGCTACACCTTC. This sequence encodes CASSRAGTGFLYGYTF.

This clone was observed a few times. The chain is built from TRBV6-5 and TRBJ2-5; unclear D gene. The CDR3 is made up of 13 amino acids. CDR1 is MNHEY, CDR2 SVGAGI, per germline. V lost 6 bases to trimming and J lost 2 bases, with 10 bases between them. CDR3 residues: CASRRTGQETQYF. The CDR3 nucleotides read TGTGCCAGCAGGCGTACGGGTCAAGAGACCCAGTACTTC.